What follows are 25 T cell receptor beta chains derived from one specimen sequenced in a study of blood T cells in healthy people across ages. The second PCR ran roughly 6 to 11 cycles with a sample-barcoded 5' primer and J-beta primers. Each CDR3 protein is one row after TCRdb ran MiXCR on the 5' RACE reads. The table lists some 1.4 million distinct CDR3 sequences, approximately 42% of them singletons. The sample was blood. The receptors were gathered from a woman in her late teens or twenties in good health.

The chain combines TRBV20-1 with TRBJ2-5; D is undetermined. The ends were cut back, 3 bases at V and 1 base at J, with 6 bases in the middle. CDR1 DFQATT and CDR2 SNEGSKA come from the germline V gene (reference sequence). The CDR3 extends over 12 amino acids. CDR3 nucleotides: TGCAGTGCTAGCGTAAGCCAAGAGACCCAGTACTTC. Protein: CSASVSQETQYF.

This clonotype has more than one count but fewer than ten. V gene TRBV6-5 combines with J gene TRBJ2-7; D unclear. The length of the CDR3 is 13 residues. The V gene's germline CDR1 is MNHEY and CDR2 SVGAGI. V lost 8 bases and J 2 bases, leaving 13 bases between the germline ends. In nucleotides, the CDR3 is TGTGCCAGCGGTCATAGGACCCCCTACGAGCAGTACTTC. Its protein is CASGHRTPYEQYF.

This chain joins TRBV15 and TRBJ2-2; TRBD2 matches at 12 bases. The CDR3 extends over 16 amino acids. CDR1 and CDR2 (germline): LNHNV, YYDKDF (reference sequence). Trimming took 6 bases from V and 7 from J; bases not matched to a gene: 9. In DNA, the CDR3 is TGTGCCACCAGTCCCCGGACTAGCGGGACTAGCGGGGAGCTGTTTTTT. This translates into CATSPRTSGTSGELFF.

The CDR3 DNA is TGTGCTAGTGGCCCTGGAGAGACCCAGTACTTC. This encodes CASGPGETQYF. The chain has TRBV12-5 and TRBJ2-5; D call uncertain. Germline assignment: CDR1 LGHNT and CDR2 FRNRAP. Deletions cut 6 bases from V and 4 bases from J, with 6 bases between. The CDR3 has 11 residues.

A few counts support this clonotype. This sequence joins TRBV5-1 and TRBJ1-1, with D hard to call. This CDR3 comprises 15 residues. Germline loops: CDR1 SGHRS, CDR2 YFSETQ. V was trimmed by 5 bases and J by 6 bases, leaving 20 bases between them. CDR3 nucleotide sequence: TGCGCCAGCAGAACCTCCGACGGCCTTAGGGCTGAAGCTTTCTTT. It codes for CASRTSDGLRAEAFF.

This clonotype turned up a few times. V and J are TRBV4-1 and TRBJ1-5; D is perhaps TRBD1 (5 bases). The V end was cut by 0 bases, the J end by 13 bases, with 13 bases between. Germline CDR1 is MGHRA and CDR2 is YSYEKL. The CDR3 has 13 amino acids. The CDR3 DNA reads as TGCGCCAGCAGCCAAGATTTAGGGGACCCACAGCATTTT. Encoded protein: CASSQDLGDPQHF.

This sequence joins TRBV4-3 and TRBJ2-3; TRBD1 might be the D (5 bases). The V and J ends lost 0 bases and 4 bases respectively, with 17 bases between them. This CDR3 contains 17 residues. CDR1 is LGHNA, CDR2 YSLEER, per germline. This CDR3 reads CASSQDRGLLGSDTQYF. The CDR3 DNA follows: TGCGCCAGCAGCCAAGATAGGGGCCTTCTTGGCTCAGATACGCAGTATTTT.

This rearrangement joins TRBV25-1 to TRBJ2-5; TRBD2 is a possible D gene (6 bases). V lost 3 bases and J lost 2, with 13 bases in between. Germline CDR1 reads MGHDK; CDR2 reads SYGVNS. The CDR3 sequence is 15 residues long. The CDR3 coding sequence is TGTGCCAGCAGTGACCTGGGACTCGGGCAAGAGACCCAGTACTTC. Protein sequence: CASSDLGLGQETQYF.

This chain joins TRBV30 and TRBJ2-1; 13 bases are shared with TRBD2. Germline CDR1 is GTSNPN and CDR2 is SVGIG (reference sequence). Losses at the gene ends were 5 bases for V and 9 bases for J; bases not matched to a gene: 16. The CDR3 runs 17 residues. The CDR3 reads CAWGRGGTSGTEREQFF. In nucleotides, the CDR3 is TGTGCCTGGGGGAGAGGTGGGACTAGCGGGACGGAGCGTGAGCAGTTCTTC.

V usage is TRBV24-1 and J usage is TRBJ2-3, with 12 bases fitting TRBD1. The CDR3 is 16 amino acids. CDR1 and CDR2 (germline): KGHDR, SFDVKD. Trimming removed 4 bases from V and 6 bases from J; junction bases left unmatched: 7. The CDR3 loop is CATSDLGQGARDTQYF. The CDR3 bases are TGTGCCACCAGTGACTTGGGACAGGGGGCTAGGGATACGCAGTATTTT.

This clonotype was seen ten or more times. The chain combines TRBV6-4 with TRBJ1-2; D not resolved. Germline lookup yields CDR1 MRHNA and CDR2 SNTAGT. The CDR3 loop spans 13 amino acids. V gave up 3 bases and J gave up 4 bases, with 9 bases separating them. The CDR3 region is CASSDDRGYGYTF. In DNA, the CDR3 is TGTGCCAGCAGTGATGATCGTGGCTATGGCTACACCTTC.

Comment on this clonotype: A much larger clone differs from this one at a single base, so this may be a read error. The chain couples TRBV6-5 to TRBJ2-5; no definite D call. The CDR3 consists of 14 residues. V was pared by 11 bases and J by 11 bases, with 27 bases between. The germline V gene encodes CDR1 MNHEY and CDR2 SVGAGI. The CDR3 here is CAAHRQRSGNEQYF. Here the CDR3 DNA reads TGTGCCGCACACCGTCAGCGCTCAGGCAATGAGCAGTACTTC.

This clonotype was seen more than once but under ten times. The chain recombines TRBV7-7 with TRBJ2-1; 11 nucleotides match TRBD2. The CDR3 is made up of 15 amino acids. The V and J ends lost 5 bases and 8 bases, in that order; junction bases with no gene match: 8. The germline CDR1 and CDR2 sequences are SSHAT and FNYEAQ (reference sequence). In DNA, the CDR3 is TGTGCCAGCAGCCGGGGACTAGCGGTTTCAGATGAGCAGTTCTTC. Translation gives CASSRGLAVSDEQFF.

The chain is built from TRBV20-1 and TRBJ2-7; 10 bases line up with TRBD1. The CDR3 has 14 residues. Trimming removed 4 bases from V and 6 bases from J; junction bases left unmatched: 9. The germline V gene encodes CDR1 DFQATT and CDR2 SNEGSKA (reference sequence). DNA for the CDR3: TGCAGTGCTACGAAGGGACAGGGGTTCGGCGAGCAGTACTTC. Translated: CSATKGQGFGEQYF.

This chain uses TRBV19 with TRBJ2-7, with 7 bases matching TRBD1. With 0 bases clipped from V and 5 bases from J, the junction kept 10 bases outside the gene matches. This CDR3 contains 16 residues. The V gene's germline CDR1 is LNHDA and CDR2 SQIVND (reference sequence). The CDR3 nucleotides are TGTGCCAGTAGTATAGAAACAGGGGCTTCGGGGAACGAGCAGTACTTC. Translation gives CASSIETGASGNEQYF. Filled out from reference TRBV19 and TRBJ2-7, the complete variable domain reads DGGITQSPKYLFRKEGQNVTLSCEQNLNHDAMYWYRQDPGQGLRLIYYSQIVNDFQKGDIAEGYSVSREKKESFPLTVTSAQKNPTAFYLCASSIETGASGNEQYFGPGTRLTVT.

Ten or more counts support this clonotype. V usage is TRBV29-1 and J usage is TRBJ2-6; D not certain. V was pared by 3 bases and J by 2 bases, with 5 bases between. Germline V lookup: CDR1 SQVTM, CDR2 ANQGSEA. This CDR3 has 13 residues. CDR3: CSVEAAGANVLTF. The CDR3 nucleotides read TGCAGCGTTGAGGCCGCTGGGGCCAACGTCCTGACTTTC.

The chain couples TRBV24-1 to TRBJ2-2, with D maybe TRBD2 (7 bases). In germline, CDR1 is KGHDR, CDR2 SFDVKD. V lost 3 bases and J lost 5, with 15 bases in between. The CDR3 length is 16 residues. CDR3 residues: CATSDPRGRETGELFF. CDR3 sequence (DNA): TGTGCCACCAGTGATCCCCGGGGGCGGGAGACCGGGGAGCTGTTTTTT.

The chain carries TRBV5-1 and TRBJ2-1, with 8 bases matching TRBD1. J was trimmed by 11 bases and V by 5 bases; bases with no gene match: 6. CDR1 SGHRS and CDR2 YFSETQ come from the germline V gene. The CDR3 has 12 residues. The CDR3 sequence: CASRSSGGKQFF. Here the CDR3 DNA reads TGCGCCAGCAGATCCTCAGGGGGCAAGCAGTTCTTC. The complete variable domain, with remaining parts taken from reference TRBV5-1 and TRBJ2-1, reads KAGVTQTPRYLIKTRGQQVTLSCSPISGHRSVSWYQQTPGQGLQFLFEYFSETQRNKGNFPGRFSGRQFSNSRSEMNVSTLELGDSALYLCASRSSGGKQFFGPGTRLTVL.

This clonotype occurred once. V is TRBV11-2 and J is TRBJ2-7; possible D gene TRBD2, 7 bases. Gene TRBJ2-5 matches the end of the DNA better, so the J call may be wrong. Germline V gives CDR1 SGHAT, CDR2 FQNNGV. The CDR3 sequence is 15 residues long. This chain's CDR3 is CASSLAEGGGETQYF. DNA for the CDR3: TGTGCCAGCAGCTTAGCCGAAGGGGGGGGAGAGACCCAGTACTTC.

The CDR3 spells CASSSQGAPGDTQYF. The CDR3 coding sequence is TGTGCCAGCAGCTCACAGGGGGCGCCGGGGGATACGCAGTATTTT. The chain is built from TRBV7-3 and TRBJ2-3, with 9 bases aligning to TRBD1. V lost 4 bases, J lost 6 bases, and 8 bases stayed unmatched. There are 15 residues in the CDR3. From germline, CDR1 is SGHTA and CDR2 FQGTGA.

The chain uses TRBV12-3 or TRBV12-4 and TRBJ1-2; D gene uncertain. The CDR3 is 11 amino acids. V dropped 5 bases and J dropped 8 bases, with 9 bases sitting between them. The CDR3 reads CASSGLGGYTF. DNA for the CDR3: TGTGCCAGCAGTGGTCTGGGGGGCTACACCTTC.

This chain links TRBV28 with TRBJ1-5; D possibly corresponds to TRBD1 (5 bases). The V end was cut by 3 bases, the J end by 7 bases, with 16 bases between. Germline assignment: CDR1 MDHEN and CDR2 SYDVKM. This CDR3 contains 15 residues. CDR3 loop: CASSLVTGARQPQHF. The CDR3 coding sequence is TGTGCCAGCAGTTTGGTCACAGGCGCCCGCCAGCCCCAGCATTTT.

The CDR3 DNA is TGTGCCAGCAGTTACTCGAGATTCATGGGCAGGGAAGGAGTTAATGAAAAACTGTTTTTT. Protein product: CASSYSRFMGREGVNEKLFF. The gene calls are TRBV6-7 and TRBJ1-4, with a weak D call TRBD1 (5 bases). TRBV6-7 is an ORF; its function is uncertain. The CDR3 runs 20 residues. Deletions cut 0 bases from V and 4 bases from J, with 24 bases between.

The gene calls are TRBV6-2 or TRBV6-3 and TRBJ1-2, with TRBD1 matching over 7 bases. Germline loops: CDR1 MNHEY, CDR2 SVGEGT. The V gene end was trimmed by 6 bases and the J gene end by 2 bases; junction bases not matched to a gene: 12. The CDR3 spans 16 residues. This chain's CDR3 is CASSTPKGTENYGYTF. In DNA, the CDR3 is TGTGCCAGCAGCACGCCTAAAGGGACAGAAAACTATGGCTACACCTTC.

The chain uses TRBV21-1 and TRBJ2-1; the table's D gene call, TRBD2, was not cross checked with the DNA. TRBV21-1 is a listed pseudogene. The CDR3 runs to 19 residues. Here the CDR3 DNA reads TGTGCCAGCACCAACTCTAGGTCAAGCGGGAGGATTAATTACAATGAGCAGTTCTTC. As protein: CASTNSRSSGRINYNEQFF.